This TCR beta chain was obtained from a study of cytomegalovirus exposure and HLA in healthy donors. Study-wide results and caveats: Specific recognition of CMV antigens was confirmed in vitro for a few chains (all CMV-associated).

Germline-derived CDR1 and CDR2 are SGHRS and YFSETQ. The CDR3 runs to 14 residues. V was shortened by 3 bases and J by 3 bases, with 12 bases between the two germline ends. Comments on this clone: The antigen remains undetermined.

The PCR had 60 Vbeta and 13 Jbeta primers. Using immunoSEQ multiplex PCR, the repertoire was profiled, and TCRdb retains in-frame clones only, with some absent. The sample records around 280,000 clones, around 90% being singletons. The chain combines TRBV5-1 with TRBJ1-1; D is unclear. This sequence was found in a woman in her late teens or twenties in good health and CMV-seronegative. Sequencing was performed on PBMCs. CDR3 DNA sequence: TGCGCCAGCAGCTCCCCGGGGAAATACACTGAAGCTTTCTTT. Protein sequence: CASSSPGKYTEAFF.